This TCR beta chain was observed in a study of T cells in Graves' hyperthyroidism and ophthalmopathy (dated by TCRdb to the late 2010s). About the full investigation: Peripheral blood samples were taken at initial diagnosis, before any treatment was given. The paper describes TCR Vbeta CDR3 sequencing of 120 to 150 peripheral blood samples, made up of roughly 40 ophthalmopathy patients, roughly 80 hyperthyroidism patients and roughly 17 progressor patients. The study also compared thyroid tissue and blood T-cell repertoires from several Graves' hyperthyroidism patients. Once sampling was done, hyperthyroidism patients were given methimazole at a starting dose of 30 mg daily, whereas ophthalmopathy patients were given high-dose intravenous methylprednisolone. The 90 to 100 discovery patients were randomly split 7:3 into training and test sets. To identify distinguishing TCR V-J signatures, a discovery cohort of 95 to 100 patients was used, comprising 43 with Graves' ophthalmopathy and under 60 with stable Graves' hyperthyroidism. Prospective prediction of ophthalmopathy was tested in an independent validation cohort of under 20 hyperthyroidism patients and 17 patients who later progressed to ophthalmopathy.

From the germline V gene (reference sequence), CDR1 is GTSNPN and CDR2 is SVGIG. Including cysteine and phenylalanine, the CDR3 has 15 amino acids. CDR3 DNA only is kept here, 45 bases in frame from base 1. Cut back by 5 bases and 0 bases, the V and J ends lie 15 bases apart. Overall study results and their limits: Blood samples also contained most of the expanded thyroid clonotypes (frequency above 0.001), which suggests that blood repertoires may reflect thyroid immune responses. No statistical method was used to set the sample size in advance, and investigators knew the group allocation. In validation, progression to ophthalmopathy was predicted by the model with 70.59% sensitivity and roughly 72% specificity, a median of around 5.9 months before onset. In cross-validation, a model built on a 13 V-J signature told ophthalmopathy apart from stable hyperthyroidism with approximately 91% sensitivity and about 81% specificity, and in testing the same model reached 80%/75%.

TCR beta CDR3 regions were amplified from RNA transcripts. The TCR CDR3 was subjected to a first round of RT-PCR using the HTBI primer set and the Qiagen OneStep RT-PCR kit. The libraries were constructed in a second round of multiplex PCR and then size-selected and purified. Paired-end sequencing of the libraries was performed with 100 bp reads on an Illumina HiSeq2000. In the authors' own workflow: SOAPnuke was used to process the raw data, with reads discarded if the reads contained adapters or uncalled bases, had a mean Phred below 15, or lacked an exact constant-primer or identifier match. High-quality paired reads were merged using COPE v1.2.5, and each unique nucleotide sequence was defined as a clonotype. MiTCR v1.1 was used to align the clonotypes against IMGT TRBV, TRBD and TRBJ reference segments. The analysis was restricted to V-J combinations with a frequency above 0.0001, which together covered about 99% of the repertoires. The TCS score was defined as F50 (clonal expansion) divided by E x V (chaos), with BLOSUM62-based TCRdist calculated between CDR3 peptides within each V-J. Welch's t-statistics and random forest reduced several hundred V-J features to roughly 13, which were used in a naive Bayes classifier (R e1071). TCRdb reprocessing: public reads trimmed at Q25 with fastp, clones called with MiXCR, in-frame beta chains kept. Here each entry gathers all rows of one CDR3 protein and keeps the most common genes and DNA. What appears here as the V and J calls and clone size reflects TCRdb's work, not the paper's. The sample table shows 300,000 or so distinct CDR3 sequences, and roughly 18% are seen once. About 53% of the sample is held by the ten biggest clonotypes.

This clonotype has just a few counts. Its antigen is unknown. Base qualities are not recorded, but no much larger clone differs from it by a single base. A patient counted as having stable Graves' hyperthyroidism if no progression to ophthalmopathy occurred over 18 months of follow-up. Hyperthyroidism patients were newly diagnosed, with disease duration under 2 months, and aged 18 to 65 years. The study excluded patients with uncontrolled infections, other autoimmune diseases, pregnancy or lactation. Clinical symptoms, serum thyroxine and TRAb, thyroid ultrasound, and orbital computed tomography formed the basis for the diagnoses. PBMCs were isolated from about 9.1 ml of fresh peripheral blood by Ficoll-Paque density gradient centrifugation. Total RNA was extracted with Trizol reagent, and quality was checked on an Agilent 2100 Bioanalyzer.

The TCR was taken from a woman between 45 and 65 years old with Graves' hyperthyroidism. The sequenced material came from blood. The chain is made from TRBV30 and TRBJ2-3, with the D gene call left open. The CDR3 region reads CAWGQDDPSTDTQYF. The sequenced DNA is TGTGCCTGGGGCCAGGACGACCCTAGCACAGATACGCAGTATTTT.